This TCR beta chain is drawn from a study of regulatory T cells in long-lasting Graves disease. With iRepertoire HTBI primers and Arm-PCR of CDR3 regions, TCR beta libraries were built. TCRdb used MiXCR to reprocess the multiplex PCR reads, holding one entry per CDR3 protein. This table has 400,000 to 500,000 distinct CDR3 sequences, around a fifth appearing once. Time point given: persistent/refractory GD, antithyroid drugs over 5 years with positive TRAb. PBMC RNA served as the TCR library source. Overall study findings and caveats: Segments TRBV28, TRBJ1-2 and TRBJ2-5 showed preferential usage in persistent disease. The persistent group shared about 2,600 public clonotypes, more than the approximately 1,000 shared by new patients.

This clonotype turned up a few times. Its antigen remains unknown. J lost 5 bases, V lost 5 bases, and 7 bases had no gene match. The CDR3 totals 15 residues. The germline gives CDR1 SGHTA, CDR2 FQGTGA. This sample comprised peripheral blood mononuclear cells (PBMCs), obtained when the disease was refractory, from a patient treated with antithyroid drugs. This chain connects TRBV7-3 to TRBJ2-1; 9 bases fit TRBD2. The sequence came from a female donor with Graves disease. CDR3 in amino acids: CASSLRLAANNEQFF. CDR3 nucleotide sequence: TGTGCCAGCAGCCTCCGACTAGCGGCCAACAATGAGCAGTTCTTC.